This record looks at one TCR beta chain sequence and its context. This sample is drawn from a study of blood T cell repertoires in COVID-19. TCRdb's copy holds only in-frame clones and misses some; the assay was immunoSEQ multiplex PCR. Here the sample spans about 54,000 clones, about 90% being singletons. J was trimmed by 6 bases and V by 6 bases; bases with no gene match: 9. CDR1 and CDR2 (germline): MDHEN, SYDVKM. This CDR3 has 15 residues. The chain combines TRBV28 with TRBJ2-2; 8 nucleotides align to TRBD2. The receptor comes from an older woman with active or convalescent COVID-19. The specimen was peripheral blood. DNA for the CDR3: TGTGCCAGCAGCCTCGGCGGGGGGTGGGCCGGGGAGCTGTTTTTT. Amino acids: CASSLGGGWAGELFF.